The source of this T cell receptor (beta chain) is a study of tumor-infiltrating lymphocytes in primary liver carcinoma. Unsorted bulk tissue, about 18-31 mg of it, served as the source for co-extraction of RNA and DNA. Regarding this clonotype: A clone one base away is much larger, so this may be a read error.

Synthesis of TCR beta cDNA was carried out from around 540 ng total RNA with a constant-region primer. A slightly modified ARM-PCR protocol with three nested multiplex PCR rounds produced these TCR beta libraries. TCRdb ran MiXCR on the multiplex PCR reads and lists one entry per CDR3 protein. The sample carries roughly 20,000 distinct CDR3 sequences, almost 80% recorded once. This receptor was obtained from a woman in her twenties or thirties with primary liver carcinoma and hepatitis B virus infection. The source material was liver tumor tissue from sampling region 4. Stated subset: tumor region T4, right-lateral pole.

CDR3 sequence reads: CASTLSGANTGGLFF. The CDR3 DNA follows: TGTGCCAGCACCCTTAGCGGAGCGAACACCGGGGGGCTGTTTTTT. The gene calls are TRBV6-5 and TRBJ2-2; perhaps TRBD2 as D (6 bases). Germline CDR1 and CDR2: MNHEY and SVGAGI. The CDR3 has 15 amino acids.